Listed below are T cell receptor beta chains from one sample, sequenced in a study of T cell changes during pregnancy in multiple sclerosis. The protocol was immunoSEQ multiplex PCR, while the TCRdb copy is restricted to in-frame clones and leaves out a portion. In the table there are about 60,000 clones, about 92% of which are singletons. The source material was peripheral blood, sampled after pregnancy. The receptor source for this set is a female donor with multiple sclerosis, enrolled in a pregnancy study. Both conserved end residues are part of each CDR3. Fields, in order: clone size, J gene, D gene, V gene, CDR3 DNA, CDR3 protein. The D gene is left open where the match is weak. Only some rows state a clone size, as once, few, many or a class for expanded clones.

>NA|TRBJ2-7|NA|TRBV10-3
TGTGCCATCAGTGAGTATCTGGGCCCAGCCTACGAGCAGTACTTC
CAISEYLGPAYEQYF
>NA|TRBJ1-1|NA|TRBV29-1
TGCAGCGTTATGACAGTAAACACTGAAGCTTTCTTT
CSVMTVNTEAFF
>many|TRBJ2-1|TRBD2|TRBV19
TGTGCCAGTAGTATGGGACTAGCAGACTACAATGAGCAGTTCTTC
CASSMGLADYNEQFF
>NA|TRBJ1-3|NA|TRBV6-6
TGTGCCAGCTCGGAGGGGCACTCTGGAAACACCATATATTTT
CASSEGHSGNTIYF
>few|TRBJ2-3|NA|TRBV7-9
TGTGCCAGCAGCTTTCGCACAATAAGCACAGATACGCAGTATTTT
CASSFRTISTDTQYF
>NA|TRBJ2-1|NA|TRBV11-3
TGTGCCAGCAGCTTAGGCCCTGAGGAACTAGGCAATGAGCAGTTCTTC
CASSLGPEELGNEQFF
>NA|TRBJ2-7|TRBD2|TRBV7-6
TGTGCCAGCAGCTTAGACGCCGGACTAGCGGGAGGATTAAACTACGAGCAGTACTTC
CASSLDAGLAGGLNYEQYF
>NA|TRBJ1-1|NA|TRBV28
TGTGCCAGCAGCAACAGGGAATTGAACACTGAAGCTTTCTTT
CASSNRELNTEAFF
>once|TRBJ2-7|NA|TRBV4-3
TGCGCCAGCAGCCAGGACAGTTTGGTGGGCTCCTACGAGCAGTACTTC
CASSQDSLVGSYEQYF
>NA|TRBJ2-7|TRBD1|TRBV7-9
TGTGCCAGCAGGCCTCGGGACAGCCATTACGAGCAGTACTTC
CASRPRDSHYEQYF
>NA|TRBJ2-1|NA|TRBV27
TGTGCCAGCAGTTTATCGAGACGAGGTGAGCAGTTCTTC
CASSLSRRGEQFF
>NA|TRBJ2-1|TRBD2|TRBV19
TGTGCCAGTAGTATACCGGGAGGCTCCTACAATGAGCAGTTCTTC
CASSIPGGSYNEQFF
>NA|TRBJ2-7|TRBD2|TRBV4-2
TGTGCCAGCAGCCATACCTCTTTGCGACTAGCGGGGTCCTACGAGCAGTACTTC
CASSHTSLRLAGSYEQYF
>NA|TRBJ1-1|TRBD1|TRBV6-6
TGTGCCAGCAGTTCATCAGGGGGCCACACTGAAGCTTTCTTT
CASSSSGGHTEAFF
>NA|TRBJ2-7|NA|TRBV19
TGTGCCAGTAGTATCGAACAGGGTTGGTACGAGCAGTACTTC
CASSIEQGWYEQYF
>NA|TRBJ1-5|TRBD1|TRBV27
TGTGCCAGCAGTGCATCAGGGGGGAACCAGCCCCAGCATTTT
CASSASGGNQPQHF
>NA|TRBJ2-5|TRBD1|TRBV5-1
TGCGCCAGCAGCTCAACAGGGGGCAAAGAGACCCAGTACTTC
CASSSTGGKETQYF
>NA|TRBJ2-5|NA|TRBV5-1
TGCGCCAGCAGCTTGGGCCCGACTTATCAAGAGACCCAGTACTTC
CASSLGPTYQETQYF
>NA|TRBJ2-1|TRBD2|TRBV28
TGTGCCAGCCGGGGGGGACTACCAAGCTCCTACAATGAGCAGTTCTTC
CASRGGLPSSYNEQFF
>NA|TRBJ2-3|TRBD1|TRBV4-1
TGCGCCAGCAGCCAACCTACAGGGGGCGTGGAGCTAGGGATCACAGATACGCAGTATTTT
CASSQPTGGVELGITDTQYF
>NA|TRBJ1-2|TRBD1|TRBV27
TGTGCCAGCAGTAGGGACAGTAACTATGGCTACACCTTC
CASSRDSNYGYTF
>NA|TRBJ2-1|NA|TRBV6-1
TGTGCCACCGGGGGGACAGGCCTCTACAATGAGCAGTTCTTC
CATGGTGLYNEQFF
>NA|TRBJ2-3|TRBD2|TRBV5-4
TGTGCCAGCAGCTTGCGCGGGAGAGGTGGAGATACGCAGTATTTT
CASSLRGRGGDTQYF
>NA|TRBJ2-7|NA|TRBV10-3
TGTGCCATCAGTGAACAGAACTACGAGCAGTACTTC
CAISEQNYEQYF
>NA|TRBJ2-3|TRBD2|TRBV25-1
TGTGCCAGCAGTCCCCGAGGGGCGGGAGCTTCAGATACGCAGTATTTT
CASSPRGAGASDTQYF
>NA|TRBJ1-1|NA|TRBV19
TGTGCCAGTAGTATATCAGGGGATAATGAAGCTTTCTTT
CASSISGDNEAFF
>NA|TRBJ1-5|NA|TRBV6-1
TGTGCCAGCAGTGAACGTGGGTGGGGGGGGGCGGAAAATCAGCCCCAGCATTTT
CASSERGWGGAENQPQHF
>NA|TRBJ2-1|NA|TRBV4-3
TGCGCCAGCAGCTCTCACTTGGACAGTTCCAATGAGCAGTTCTTC
CASSSHLDSSNEQFF
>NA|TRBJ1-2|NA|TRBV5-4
TGTGCCAGCAGCTTGGGAGGCGGGTCTAGCGGCTACACCTTC
CASSLGGGSSGYTF
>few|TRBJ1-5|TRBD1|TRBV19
TGTGCCAGCAAAGACGACAGGGCTGGCAATCAGCCCCAGCATTTT
CASKDDRAGNQPQHF
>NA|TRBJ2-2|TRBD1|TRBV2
TGTGCCAGCAGTCAACGGGACAGTCCGAACACCGGGGAGCTGTTTTTT
CASSQRDSPNTGELFF
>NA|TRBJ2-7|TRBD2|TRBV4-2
TGTGCCAGCAGCCCGGGCGTGGCCAGCGGGAGCTCCTACGAGCAGTACTTC
CASSPGVASGSSYEQYF
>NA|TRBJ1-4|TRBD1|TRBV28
TGTGCCAGCAGTGTAGCCGGGACAGCTAATGAAAAACTGTTTTTT
CASSVAGTANEKLFF
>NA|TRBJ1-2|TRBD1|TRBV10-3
TGTGCCATCAGTGAGCCGGGACAGAAAGGCTACACCTTC
CAISEPGQKGYTF
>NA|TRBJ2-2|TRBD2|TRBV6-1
TGTGCCAGCAGTGAAGCGCTCCTAGCGGCGAACACCGGGGAGCTGTTTTTT
CASSEALLAANTGELFF
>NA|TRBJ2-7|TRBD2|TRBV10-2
TGCGCCAGCTGTCAAACGGGAGGATCCTACGAGCAGTACTTC
CASCQTGGSYEQYF
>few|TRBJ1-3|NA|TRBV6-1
TGTGCCAGCAGGACAGGAAGGAACACCATATATTTT
CASRTGRNTIYF
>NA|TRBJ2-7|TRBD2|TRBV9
TGTGCCAGCAGCGTATTGGCTAGCGGGGGATCCGAGCAGTACTTC
CASSVLASGGSEQYF